This is a list of T cell receptor beta chains from one sample in a study of Ad26.COV2.S vaccination and SARS-CoV-2 variants. Clones were sequenced by immunoSEQ multiplex PCR, and TCRdb holds only the in-frame ones, with some missing. The sample has 300,000 to 350,000 clones, almost 90% seen once. The source material was peripheral blood, sampled in a trial of Ad26.COV2.S vaccine versus placebo. These receptors came from a person aged 18-60 years who received the Ad26.COV2.S COVID-19 vaccine or a placebo. CDR3s include the opening cysteine and the closing phenylalanine or tryptophan. The order of the fields is V gene, clone size, D gene, J gene, CDR3 protein, CDR3 DNA. D genes are given only for firm matches. Size values are once, few and many counts, or a class for expanded clones, and some rows have none.

v_gene: TRBV29-1; abundance: -; d_gene: -; j_gene: TRBJ1-1; CDR3aa: CSVLISGVGTEAFF; CDR3nt: TGCAGCGTTTTAATCTCAGGGGTAGGTACTGAAGCTTTCTTT
v_gene: TRBV5-1; abundance: -; d_gene: -; j_gene: TRBJ1-1; CDR3aa: CASSLAPQGSEAFF; CDR3nt: TGCGCCAGCAGCTTGGCCCCCCAGGGCAGTGAAGCTTTCTTT
v_gene: TRBV11-2; abundance: -; d_gene: -; j_gene: TRBJ2-1; CDR3aa: CASSFGWGLHNEQFF; CDR3nt: TGTGCCAGCAGCTTCGGTTGGGGGCTTCATAATGAGCAGTTCTTC
v_gene: TRBV13; abundance: -; d_gene: -; j_gene: TRBJ1-2; CDR3aa: CASSLEPFYGYTF; CDR3nt: TGTGCCAGCAGCTTAGAACCTTTCTATGGCTACACCTTC
v_gene: TRBV6-2/TRBV6-3; abundance: -; d_gene: -; j_gene: TRBJ1-1; CDR3aa: CASSQLQGGRTEAFF; CDR3nt: TGTGCCAGCAGCCAACTCCAGGGAGGTCGTACTGAAGCTTTCTTT
v_gene: TRBV5-1; abundance: -; d_gene: -; j_gene: TRBJ2-1; CDR3aa: CASSFFIGADEQFF; CDR3nt: TGCGCCAGCAGCTTCTTTATAGGGGCCGATGAGCAGTTCTTC
v_gene: TRBV6-2/TRBV6-3; abundance: -; d_gene: -; j_gene: TRBJ2-7; CDR3aa: CASSSRSSYEQYF; CDR3nt: TGTGCCAGCAGCAGCAGGAGCTCCTACGAGCAGTACTTC
v_gene: TRBV7-9; abundance: -; d_gene: -; j_gene: TRBJ2-5; CDR3aa: CASTFSGHQETQYF; CDR3nt: TGTGCCAGCACGTTTTCCGGGCACCAAGAGACCCAGTACTTC
v_gene: TRBV11-3; abundance: -; d_gene: -; j_gene: TRBJ2-2; CDR3aa: CASSSRFVDTGELFF; CDR3nt: TGTGCCAGCAGCTCCCGTTTTGTAGACACCGGGGAGCTGTTTTTT
v_gene: TRBV13; abundance: -; d_gene: -; j_gene: TRBJ2-7; CDR3aa: CASSPDSDTPYEQYF; CDR3nt: TGTGCCAGCAGCCCCGACAGTGATACCCCCTACGAGCAGTACTTC
v_gene: TRBV29-1; abundance: -; d_gene: -; j_gene: TRBJ1-2; CDR3aa: CSVEDRGSYGYTF; CDR3nt: TGCAGCGTTGAAGATCGAGGGTCCTATGGCTACACCTTC
v_gene: TRBV28; abundance: -; d_gene: TRBD1; j_gene: TRBJ1-2; CDR3aa: CASNRGRLRSNYGYTF; CDR3nt: TGTGCCAGCAACAGGGGGCGCCTCCGTTCTAACTATGGCTACACCTTC
v_gene: TRBV3-1/TRBV3-2; abundance: -; d_gene: -; j_gene: TRBJ1-2; CDR3aa: CASSQGNYGYTF; CDR3nt: TGTGCCAGCAGCCAAGGGAACTATGGCTACACCTTC
v_gene: TRBV5-1; abundance: -; d_gene: -; j_gene: TRBJ1-1; CDR3aa: CASSLDNSQPGRMNTEAFF; CDR3nt: TGCGCCAGCAGCTTGGACAACAGTCAACCCGGGAGGATGAACACTGAAGCTTTCTTT
v_gene: TRBV10-3; abundance: -; d_gene: -; j_gene: TRBJ2-4; CDR3aa: CAISESLARDIQYF; CDR3nt: TGTGCCATCAGTGAGTCTTTAGCCAGGGACATTCAGTACTTC
v_gene: TRBV10-3; abundance: -; d_gene: TRBD1; j_gene: TRBJ1-1; CDR3aa: CAITPRRTGYLARAFF; CDR3nt: TGTGCCATCACCCCGCGAAGGACAGGGTATCTCGCTCGAGCTTTCTTT
v_gene: TRBV11-2; abundance: -; d_gene: -; j_gene: TRBJ1-1; CDR3aa: CASRTGTLNTEAFF; CDR3nt: TGTGCCAGTAGAACGGGCACCCTGAACACTGAAGCTTTCTTT
v_gene: TRBV12-3/TRBV12-4; abundance: -; d_gene: -; j_gene: TRBJ1-2; CDR3aa: CASTLQGTYGYTF; CDR3nt: TGTGCCAGCACCCTTCAGGGGACCTATGGCTACACCTTC
v_gene: TRBV5-3; abundance: -; d_gene: TRBD2; j_gene: TRBJ2-1; CDR3aa: CARSLAPCLAGGPYGAYNEQFF; CDR3nt: TGTGCCAGAAGCTTGGCCCCGTGTCTAGCGGGGGGGCCGTACGGCGCCTACAATGAGCAGTTCTTC
v_gene: TRBV12-3/TRBV12-4; abundance: -; d_gene: -; j_gene: TRBJ2-3; CDR3aa: CASSLSDTQYF; CDR3nt: TGTGCCAGCAGTTTATCAGATACGCAGTATTTT
v_gene: TRBV6-2/TRBV6-3; abundance: -; d_gene: -; j_gene: TRBJ2-1; CDR3aa: CASSHDSYNEQFF; CDR3nt: TGTGCCAGCAGTCACGACTCCTACAATGAGCAGTTCTTC
v_gene: TRBV25-1; abundance: -; d_gene: TRBD1; j_gene: TRBJ2-3; CDR3aa: CASSGGQGAGTDTQYF; CDR3nt: TGTGCCAGCAGTGGGGGACAGGGTGCCGGCACAGATACGCAGTATTTT
v_gene: TRBV9; abundance: -; d_gene: -; j_gene: TRBJ1-1; CDR3aa: CASGQAMNTEAFF; CDR3nt: TGTGCCAGCGGGCAGGCGATGAACACTGAAGCTTTCTTT
v_gene: TRBV19; abundance: -; d_gene: TRBD2; j_gene: TRBJ2-1; CDR3aa: CASSMATSGSDEQFF; CDR3nt: TGTGCCAGTAGTATGGCTACTAGCGGGAGTGATGAGCAGTTCTTC
v_gene: TRBV7-9; abundance: -; d_gene: -; j_gene: TRBJ1-1; CDR3aa: CASSFPGHPNEAFF; CDR3nt: TGTGCCAGCAGCTTTCCGGGACACCCAAATGAAGCTTTCTTT
v_gene: TRBV6-5; abundance: -; d_gene: TRBD1; j_gene: TRBJ1-1; CDR3aa: CASSHRGLGNTEAFF; CDR3nt: TGTGCCAGCAGCCACAGGGGGCTAGGGAACACTGAAGCTTTCTTT
v_gene: TRBV27; abundance: few; d_gene: TRBD1; j_gene: TRBJ1-2; CDR3aa: CASGPTGELVGGYTF; CDR3nt: TGTGCCAGCGGCCCGACAGGGGAACTAGTAGGTGGCTACACCTTC
v_gene: TRBV5-3; abundance: few; d_gene: -; j_gene: TRBJ2-7; CDR3aa: CARSFRGASYEQYF; CDR3nt: TGTGCCAGAAGCTTCCGCGGGGCCTCCTACGAGCAGTACTTC
v_gene: TRBV5-1; abundance: -; d_gene: TRBD1; j_gene: TRBJ1-1; CDR3aa: CASSPDRDTEAFF; CDR3nt: TGCGCCAGCAGCCCGGACAGGGATACTGAAGCTTTCTTT
v_gene: TRBV5-6; abundance: -; d_gene: -; j_gene: TRBJ1-5; CDR3aa: CASSPGLNQPQHF; CDR3nt: TGTGCCAGCAGCCCAGGTCTCAATCAGCCCCAGCATTTT